This TCR beta chain was sequenced for a study of blood T cell repertoires in COVID-19. Study information: T cells, B-cell-depleted T cells, or PBMCs provided the cDNA or gDNA that served as material.

Authors' methods: By means of reference gene primer amplification, nucleated cell counts were estimated. Produced via immunoSEQ multiplex PCR; TCRdb's table is partial and in-frame only. V, J and clone size are those of that table, while D and trimming were read from the DNA. The table records 100,000 to 120,000 clones, approximately 89% of them present only once. Those enrolled in Seattle joined during active infection and were followed longitudinally afterward. CDR1 SQVTM and CDR2 ANQGSEA come from the germline V gene. CDR3 size: 12 residues. J was trimmed by 5 bases and V by 5 bases; bases with no gene match: 5.

The chain combines TRBV29-1 with TRBJ2-7; TRBD2 aligns across 8 bases. Material: peripheral blood. The sequence was collected from a woman aged 60-75 years with COVID-19, enrolled during active disease. CDR3: CSVSGGAHEQYF. Here the CDR3 DNA reads TGCAGCGTTTCCGGGGGGGCACACGAGCAGTACTTC.